This T cell receptor beta chain is drawn from a study of T cell repertoires in cytomegalovirus infection. Study context: As its CMV epitopes, the study selected recently identified HLA-C-restricted and well-studied HLA-B-restricted targets. Shared public TCR beta signatures pointed to both CMV infection and a matching HLA type.

Germline V lookup: CDR1 SGHVS, CDR2 FNYEAQ. J lost 7 bases, V lost 5 bases, and 5 bases had no gene match. CDR3 size: 15 residues. TCRdb ran MiXCR on the reads and lists one entry per CDR3 protein. The repertoire holds hundreds of thousands of distinct CDR3 sequences, with about 33% as singletons. This clonotype appeared a few times. Its antigen is as yet unknown. General observations from the study: Identification of carriers of CMV plus the relevant HLA was performed using cumulative public TCR beta family frequency.

This receptor was taken from a human donor in good health (CMV status not recorded). Some clones in this sample may be carry-over from other donors' samples. The sequencing used cultured CD8+ T cells from PBMCs, collected from culture after CMV antigen stimulation. The genes are TRBV7-6 and TRBJ1-6; TRBD1 agrees at 10 bases. Here the CDR3 DNA reads TGTGCCAGCAGCACCCGGACAGGGGGGAATTCACCCCTCCACTTT. Its translation: CASSTRTGGNSPLHF.